This TCR beta chain was found in a study of blood T cell repertoires in COVID-19. For the study at large: Collection of acute and convalescent COVID-19 samples took place in the United States, Italy and Spain. PBMCs, B-cell-depleted T cells, or T cells provided the cDNA or gDNA that made up the material.

Original processing methods: From reference gene primer amplification, estimates of nucleated cell counts were derived. Produced via immunoSEQ multiplex PCR; TCRdb's table is partial and in-frame only. V and J calls plus clone size are reproduced from that table; the DNA served to infer D and trimming. The sample includes about 100,000 clones, around 92% of them seen just once. CDR3 length: 16 residues. V trimming: 1 base; J trimming: 7 bases; junction bases outside the gene matches: 9. Germline-derived CDR1 and CDR2 are MGHRA and YSYEKL. This chain joins TRBV4-1 and TRBJ2-1; 8 bases are shared with TRBD2. The TCR sequence derives from a man over 45 with active COVID-19. The sample taken for sequencing was peripheral blood. The CDR3 nucleotides are TGCGCCAGCAGCCAAGCCCCGGGACTAGAGGTGAATGAGCAGTTCTTC. Residues: CASSQAPGLEVNEQFF.